This T cell receptor (beta chain) was sequenced during a study of shared clonotypes between healthy human individuals. This clone was observed at least ten times. V trimming: 6 bases; J trimming: 3 bases; junction bases outside the gene matches: 9. CDR3 length: 15 amino acids. Sequencing used immunoSEQ multiplex PCR; TCRdb keeps in-frame clones, though not all of them. Among about 700,000 clones listed, roughly 70% were seen once. V is TRBV23-1 and J is TRBJ2-3; 7 nucleotides agree with TRBD2. TRBV23-1 is marked as an open reading frame, function uncertain. Sequenced: memory CD4+ T cells sorted from blood. Indicated subset: CD45RA-negative fraction. The TCR was taken from a woman between 25 and 40 years old in good health. The CDR3, as DNA: TGCGCCAGCAGGCTCCCGGGACTACCAACAGATACGCAGTATTTT. This codes for CASRLPGLPTDTQYF.